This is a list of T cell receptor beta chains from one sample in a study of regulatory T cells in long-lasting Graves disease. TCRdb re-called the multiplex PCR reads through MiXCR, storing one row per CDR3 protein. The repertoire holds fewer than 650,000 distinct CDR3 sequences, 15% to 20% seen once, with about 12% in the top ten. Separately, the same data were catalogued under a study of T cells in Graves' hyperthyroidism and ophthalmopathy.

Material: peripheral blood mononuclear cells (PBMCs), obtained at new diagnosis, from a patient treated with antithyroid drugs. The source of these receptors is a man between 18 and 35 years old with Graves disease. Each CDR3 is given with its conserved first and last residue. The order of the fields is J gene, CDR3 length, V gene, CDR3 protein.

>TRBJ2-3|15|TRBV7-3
CASSFWGRETDTQYF
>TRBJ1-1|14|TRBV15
CATSSLQENTEAFF
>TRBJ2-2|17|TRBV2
CASSESSGSRNTGELFF
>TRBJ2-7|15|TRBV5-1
CASSPTSGSLSEQYF
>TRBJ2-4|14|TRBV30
CAWSPGTGRGIQYF
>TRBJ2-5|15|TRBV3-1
CASSQDVQSQGTQYF
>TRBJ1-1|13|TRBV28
CASSIRGPHGAFF
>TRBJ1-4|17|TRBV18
CASSPPGRVATNEKLFF
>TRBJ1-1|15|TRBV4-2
CASSLEEDWNTEAFF
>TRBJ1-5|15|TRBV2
CASSDPGNLAEPQHF
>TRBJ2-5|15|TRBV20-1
CSARSEDWLRATQYF
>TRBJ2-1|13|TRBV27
CASSPYSIGEQFF
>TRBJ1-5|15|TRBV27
CASSLQARFNQPQHF
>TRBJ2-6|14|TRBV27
CASSDPSGANVLTF
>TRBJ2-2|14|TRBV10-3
CASEAGQGTGELFF
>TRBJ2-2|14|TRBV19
CASGGRDFTGELFF
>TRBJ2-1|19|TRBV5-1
CASSLRPSELAGVKEEQFF
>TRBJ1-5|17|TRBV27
CASSPLRGRPINQPQHF
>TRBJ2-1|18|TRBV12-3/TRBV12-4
CASSSGAGGPHSYNEQFF
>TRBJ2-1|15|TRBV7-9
CASSSTGIIDNEQFF
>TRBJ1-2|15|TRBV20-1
CSARPRQGASYGYTF
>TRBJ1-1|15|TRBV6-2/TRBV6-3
CASSPRQVRDTEAFF
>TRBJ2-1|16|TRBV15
CATSRDKLDRANEQFF
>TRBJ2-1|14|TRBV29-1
CSVGVPSSYNEQFF
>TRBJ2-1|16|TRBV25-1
CASSAPSLFSYNEQFF
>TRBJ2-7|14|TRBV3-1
CASSQADSSYEQYF
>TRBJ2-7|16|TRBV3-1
CASSQELLAPFREQYF
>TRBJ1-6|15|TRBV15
CATSSRTGANSPLHF
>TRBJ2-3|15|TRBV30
CAWSVLPVATDTQYF
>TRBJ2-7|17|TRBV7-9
CASSHRDRGPSSYEQYF
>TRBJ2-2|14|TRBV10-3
CAIRPGQGAGELFF
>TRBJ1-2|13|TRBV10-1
CASSESALYGYTF
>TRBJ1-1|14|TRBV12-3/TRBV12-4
CASSTGTGRTEAFF
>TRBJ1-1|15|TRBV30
CACLTTGAVGTEAFF
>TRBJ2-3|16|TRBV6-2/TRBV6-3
CASSSGRLAGGDTQYF
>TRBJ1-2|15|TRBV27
CASSLADRVGYGYTF
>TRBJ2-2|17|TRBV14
CASSQTTIGTTTGKLFF